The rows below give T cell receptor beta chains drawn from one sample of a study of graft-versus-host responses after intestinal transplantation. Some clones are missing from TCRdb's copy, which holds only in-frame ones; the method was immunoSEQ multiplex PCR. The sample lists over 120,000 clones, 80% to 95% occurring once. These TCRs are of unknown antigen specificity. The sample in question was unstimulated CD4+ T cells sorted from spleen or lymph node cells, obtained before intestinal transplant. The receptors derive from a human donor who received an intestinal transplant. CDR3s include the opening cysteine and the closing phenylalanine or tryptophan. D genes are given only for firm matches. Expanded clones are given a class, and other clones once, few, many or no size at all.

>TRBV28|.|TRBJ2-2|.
CASSLVGANTGELFF
TGTGCCAGCAGTTTGGTAGGCGCGAACACCGGGGAGCTGTTTTTT
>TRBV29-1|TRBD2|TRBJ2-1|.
CSVPWSGRNLYNEQFF
TGCAGCGTTCCTTGGTCCGGGAGGAACCTCTACAATGAGCAGTTCTTC
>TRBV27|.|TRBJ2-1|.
CASSSKMGLVPYEQFF
TGTGCCAGCAGTTCAAAAATGGGATTAGTACCGTATGAGCAGTTCTTC
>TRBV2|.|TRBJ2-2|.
CASRQGIGELFF
TGTGCCAGCAGACAGGGTATCGGGGAGCTGTTTTTT
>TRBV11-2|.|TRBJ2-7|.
CASSPGGTAAYEQYF
TGTGCCAGCAGCCCAGGCGGGACGGCCGCCTACGAGCAGTACTTC
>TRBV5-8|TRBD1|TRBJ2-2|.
CASSPTGGELFF
TGTGCCAGCAGCCCGACAGGGGGGGAGCTGTTTTTT
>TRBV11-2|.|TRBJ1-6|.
CASSLARGNSPLHF
TGTGCCAGCAGCTTAGCCCGGGGCAATTCACCCCTCCACTTT
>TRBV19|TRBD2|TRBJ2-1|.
CASSIRLAGRNEQFF
TGTGCCAGTAGTATCCGACTAGCGGGAAGGAATGAGCAGTTCTTC
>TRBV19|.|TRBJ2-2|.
CASRVAGSTGELFF
TGTGCCAGTCGAGTGGCGGGGAGCACCGGGGAGCTGTTTTTT
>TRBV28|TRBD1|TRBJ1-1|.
CASSLWVTGRTEAFF
TGTGCCAGCAGTTTATGGGTGACAGGGCGGACTGAAGCTTTCTTT
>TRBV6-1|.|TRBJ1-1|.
CASSEVRLGAFF
TGTGCCAGCAGTGAAGTTCGGCTAGGAGCTTTCTTT
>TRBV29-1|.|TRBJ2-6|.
CSVATLWVPGADSGANVLTF
TGCAGCGTTGCGACCCTGTGGGTACCAGGGGCTGACTCTGGGGCCAACGTCCTGACTTTC
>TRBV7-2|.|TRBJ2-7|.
CASSLGGVGHEQYF
TGTGCCAGCAGCTTAGGCGGGGTCGGGCACGAGCAGTACTTC
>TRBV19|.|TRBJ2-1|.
CASTPGGLFGNEQFF
TGTGCCAGTACCCCCGGAGGCCTCTTTGGGAATGAGCAGTTCTTC
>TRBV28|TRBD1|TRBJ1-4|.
CASSFHRGLANEKLFF
TGTGCCAGCAGTTTCCACAGGGGGCTAGCTAATGAAAAACTGTTTTTT
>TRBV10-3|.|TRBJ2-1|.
CAISARDEQFF
TGTGCCATCAGTGCCAGGGATGAGCAGTTCTTC
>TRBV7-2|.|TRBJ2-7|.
CASSPQVDEQYF
TGTGCCAGCAGCCCCCAGGTCGACGAGCAGTACTTC
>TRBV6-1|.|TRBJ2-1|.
CASSEAGGNSYNEQFF
TGTGCCAGCAGTGAAGCAGGCGGGAACTCCTACAATGAGCAGTTCTTC
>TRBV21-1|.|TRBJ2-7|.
CASSPTAFISYEQYF
TGTGCCAGCAGCCCGACCGCTTTTATCTCCTACGAGCAGTACTTC
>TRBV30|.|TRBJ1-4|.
CAEGATNEKLFF
TGTGCCGAGGGGGCAACTAATGAAAAACTGTTTTTT
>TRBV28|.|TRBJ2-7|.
CASVWLHEQYF
TGCGCTTCAGTTTGGCTCCACGAGCAGTACTTC
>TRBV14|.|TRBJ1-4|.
CASSQDPGRLREKLFF
TGTGCCAGCAGCCAAGATCCAGGGAGACTCCGCGAAAAACTGTTTTTT
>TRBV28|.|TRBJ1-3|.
CASRTGSYTIYF
TGTGCCAGCAGGACCGGGTCCTACACCATATATTTT
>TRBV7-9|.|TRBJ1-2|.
CASSLAGSGYTF
TGTGCCAGCAGCTTAGCAGGGTCCGGCTACACCTTC
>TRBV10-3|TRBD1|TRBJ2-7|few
CAISDPGTGRNYEQYF
TGTGCCATCAGTGACCCCGGGACAGGGCGAAATTACGAGCAGTACTTC
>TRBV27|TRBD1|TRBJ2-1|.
CASSLERGQGTNEQFF
TGTGCCAGCAGTTTAGAGCGGGGACAGGGTACCAATGAGCAGTTCTTC
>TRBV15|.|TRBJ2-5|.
CATSRPSWGETQYF
TGTGCCACCAGCAGACCCTCCTGGGGAGAGACCCAGTACTTC
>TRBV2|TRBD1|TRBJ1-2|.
CASSDRTGGVYGYTF
TGTGCCAGCAGTGACCGGACAGGGGGGGTCTATGGCTACACCTTC
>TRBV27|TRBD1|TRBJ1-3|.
CASSPRQGVAGNTIYF
TGTGCCAGCAGTCCGAGACAGGGGGTTGCCGGAAACACCATATATTTT
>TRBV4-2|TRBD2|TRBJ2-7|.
CASSQDKGGAYEQYF
TGTGCCAGCAGCCAAGATAAGGGAGGGGCCTACGAGCAGTACTTC
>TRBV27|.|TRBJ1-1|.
CASSSEPGGTEAFF
TGTGCCAGCAGTTCGGAGCCCGGAGGGACTGAAGCTTTCTTT
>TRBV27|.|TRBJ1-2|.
CASSLEGIGYTF
TGTGCCAGCAGTCTCGAGGGTATCGGCTACACCTTC
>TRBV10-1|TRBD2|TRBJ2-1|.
CASSLAGSRGNEQFF
TGCGCCAGCAGCCTAGCGGGGTCCCGGGGGAATGAGCAGTTCTTC
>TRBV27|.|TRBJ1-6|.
CATQGSYNSPLHF
TGTGCCACCCAAGGCTCCTATAATTCACCCCTCCACTTT